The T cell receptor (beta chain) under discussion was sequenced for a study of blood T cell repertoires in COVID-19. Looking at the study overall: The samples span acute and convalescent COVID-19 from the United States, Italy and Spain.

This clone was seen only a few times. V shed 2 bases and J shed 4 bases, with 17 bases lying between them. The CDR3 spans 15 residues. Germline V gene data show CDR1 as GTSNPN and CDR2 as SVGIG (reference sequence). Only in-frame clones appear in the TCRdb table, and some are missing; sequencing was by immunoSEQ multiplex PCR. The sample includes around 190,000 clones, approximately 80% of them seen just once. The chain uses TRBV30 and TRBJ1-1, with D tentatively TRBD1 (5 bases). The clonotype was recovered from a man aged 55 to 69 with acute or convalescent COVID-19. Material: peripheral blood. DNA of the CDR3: TGTGCCTGGAGTCATAGGGGTAGAGGATTCACTGAAGCTTTCTTT. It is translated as CAWSHRGRGFTEAFF.